The present TCR beta chain was sequenced within a study of blood T cells in healthy people across ages. Across the whole study: Roughly one uniquely barcoded beta molecule per two T cells was captured.

Germline CDR1 reads LNHNV; CDR2 reads YYDKDF (reference sequence). The CDR3 length is 14 residues. V lost 1 base and J 2 bases, leaving 9 bases between the germline ends. The authors ran a second PCR of about 7 to 11 cycles using a sample-barcoded 5' primer and a J-beta primer mix. TCRdb itself ran the 5' RACE reads through MiXCR, one entry per CDR3 protein. The sample yields over 1.5 million distinct CDR3 sequences, around 50% seen once. The sample taken for sequencing was blood. The gene calls are TRBV15 and TRBJ2-7, with D unclear. This receptor was taken from a middle-aged woman in good health. The chain's CDR3 is CATSRGDAPYEQYF. Written as DNA, the CDR3 is TGTGCCACCAGCAGAGGGGATGCCCCCTACGAGCAGTACTTC. Complete variable domain (other parts from reference TRBV15 and TRBJ2-7): DAMVIQNPRYQVTQFGKPVTLSCSQTLNHNVMYWYQQKSSQAPKLLFHYYDKDFNNEADTPDNFQSRRPNTSFCFLDIRSPGLGDTAMYLCATSRGDAPYEQYFGPGTRLTVT.